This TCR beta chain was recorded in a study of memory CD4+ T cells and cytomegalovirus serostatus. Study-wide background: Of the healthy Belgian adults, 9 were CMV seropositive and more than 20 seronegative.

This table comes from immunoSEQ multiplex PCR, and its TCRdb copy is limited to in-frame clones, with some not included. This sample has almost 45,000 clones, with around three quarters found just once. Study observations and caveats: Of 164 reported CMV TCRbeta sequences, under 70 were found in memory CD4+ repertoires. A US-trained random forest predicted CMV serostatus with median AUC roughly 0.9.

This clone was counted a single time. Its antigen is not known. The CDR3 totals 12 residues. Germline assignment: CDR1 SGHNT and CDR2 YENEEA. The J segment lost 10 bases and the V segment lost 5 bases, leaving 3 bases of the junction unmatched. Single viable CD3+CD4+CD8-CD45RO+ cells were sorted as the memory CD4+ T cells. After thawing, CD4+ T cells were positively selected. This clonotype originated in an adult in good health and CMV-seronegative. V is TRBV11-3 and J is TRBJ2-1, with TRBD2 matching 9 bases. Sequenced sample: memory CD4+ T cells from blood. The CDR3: CASSPSGTEQFF. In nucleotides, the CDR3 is TGTGCCAGCAGCCCTAGCGGGACAGAGCAGTTCTTC.